The 4 T cell receptor beta chains below all came from one sample that was sequenced in a study of T-cell memory formation after mild COVID-19. From the 5' RACE reads, TCRdb called clonotypes with MiXCR, one entry per CDR3 protein. The data hold under 250,000 distinct CDR3 sequences, with 8% to 11% observed a single time. Material: PBMCs or a T cell subset sorted from them (not recorded which). The receptors were sampled from a man younger than 35 who had mild COVID-19 (a few samples of this study predate the infection). Cell type and time point are not known.

This clonotype has only a few counts. The chain is built from TRBV9 and TRBJ1-1; D unresolved. CDR3 length: 13 residues. Germline V gene lookup returns CDR1 SGDLS and CDR2 YYNGEE. Trimming took 0 bases from V and 10 from J, leaving 13 bases between them. CDR3 DNA: TGTGCCAGCAGCGTAGCTGAAAGTCGGGGAGCTTTCTTT. It is translated as CASSVAESRGAFF.

This clonotype has just a few counts. The chain links TRBV7-9 to TRBJ1-4; weak D call: TRBD1 (6 bases). Germline lookup yields CDR1 SEHNR and CDR2 FQNEAQ (reference sequence). The length of the CDR3 is 15 residues. Trimming took off 6 bases at V and 14 bases at J, with 25 bases between the two ends. CDR3 residues: CASSPYRDSAPALFF. As DNA, the CDR3 is TGTGCCAGCAGTCCTTACAGGGACTCGGCCCCAGCGCTGTTTTTT.

This clonotype was recorded a few times. The V gene is TRBV2, the J gene TRBJ2-3; D is ambiguous. CDR1 SNHLY and CDR2 FYNNEI come from the germline V gene. CDR3 length equals 12 residues. Trimming took off 2 bases at V and 4 bases at J, with 4 bases between the two ends. The CDR3 DNA follows: TGTGCCAGCAGTGAAACTTCAGATACGCAGTATTTT. Its translation is CASSETSDTQYF.

This clonotype showed up many times. The chain is built from TRBV5-1 and TRBJ2-5; maybe TRBD1 (6 bases). Germline values: CDR1 SGHRS, CDR2 YFSETQ. Trimming removed 0 bases from V and 4 bases from J, with 10 bases in between. The CDR3 loop spans 14 amino acids. CDR3 nucleotide sequence: TGCGCCAGCAGCTTGGGTCAGACAGGAGAGACCCAGTACTTC. It encodes CASSLGQTGETQYF.